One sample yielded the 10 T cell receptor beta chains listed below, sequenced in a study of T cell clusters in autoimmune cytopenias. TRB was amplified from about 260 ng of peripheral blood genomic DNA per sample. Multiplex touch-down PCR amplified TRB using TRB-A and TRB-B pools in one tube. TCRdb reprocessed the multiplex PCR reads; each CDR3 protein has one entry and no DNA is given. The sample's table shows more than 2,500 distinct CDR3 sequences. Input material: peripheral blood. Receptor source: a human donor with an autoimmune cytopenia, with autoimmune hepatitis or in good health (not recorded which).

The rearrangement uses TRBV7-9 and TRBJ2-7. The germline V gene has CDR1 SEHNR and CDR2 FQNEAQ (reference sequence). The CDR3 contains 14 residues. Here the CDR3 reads CASSHSGAWHEQYF.

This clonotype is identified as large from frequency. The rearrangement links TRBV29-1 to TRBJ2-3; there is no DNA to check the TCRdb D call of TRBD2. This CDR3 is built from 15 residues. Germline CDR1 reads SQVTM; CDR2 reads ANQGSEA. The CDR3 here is CSVEVAGGLGDTQYF.

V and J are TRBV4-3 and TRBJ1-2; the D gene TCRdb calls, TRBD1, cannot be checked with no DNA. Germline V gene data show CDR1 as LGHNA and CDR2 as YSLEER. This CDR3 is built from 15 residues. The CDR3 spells CASSQDRGVEAGYTF.

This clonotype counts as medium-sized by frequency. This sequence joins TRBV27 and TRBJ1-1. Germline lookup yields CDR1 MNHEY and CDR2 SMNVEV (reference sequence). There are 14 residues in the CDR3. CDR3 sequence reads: CASSTPGRWNEAFF.

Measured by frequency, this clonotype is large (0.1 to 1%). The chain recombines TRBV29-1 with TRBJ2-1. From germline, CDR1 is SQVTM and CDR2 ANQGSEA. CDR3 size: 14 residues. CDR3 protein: CSVESVASYNEQFF.

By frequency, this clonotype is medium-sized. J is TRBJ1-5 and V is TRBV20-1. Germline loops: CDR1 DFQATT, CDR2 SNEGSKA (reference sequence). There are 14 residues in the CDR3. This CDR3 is CSARRQYSMPPQHF.

The CDR3 loop reads CASSLVGGPYNEQFF. This chain links TRBV7-2 with TRBJ2-1; TCRdb returns TRBD1, unconfirmable since there is no DNA. The germline gives CDR1 SGHTA, CDR2 FQGNSA. The CDR3 spans 15 residues.

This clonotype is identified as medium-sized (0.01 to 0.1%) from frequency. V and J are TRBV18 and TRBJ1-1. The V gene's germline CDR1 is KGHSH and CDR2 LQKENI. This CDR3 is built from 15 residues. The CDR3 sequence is CASSPPNGRNTEAFF.

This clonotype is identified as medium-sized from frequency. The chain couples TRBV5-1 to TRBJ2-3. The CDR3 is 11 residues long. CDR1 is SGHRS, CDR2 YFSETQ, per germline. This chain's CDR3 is CASRMEDTQYF.

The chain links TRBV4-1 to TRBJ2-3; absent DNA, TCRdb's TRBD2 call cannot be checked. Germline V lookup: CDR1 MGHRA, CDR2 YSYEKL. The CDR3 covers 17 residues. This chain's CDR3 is CASSLIGTSGGTDTQYF.